These 3 T cell receptor beta chains were sequenced from one sample in a study of blood T cells in healthy people across ages. Through a sample-barcoded 5' primer and a J-beta primer mix, a second PCR was run for about 7 to 12 cycles. TCRdb used MiXCR to reprocess the 5' RACE reads, holding one entry per CDR3 protein. The table has 750,000 to 950,000 distinct CDR3 sequences, about 55% seen once. The sequencing sample was made of blood. The source is an elderly man in good health.

J is TRBJ2-1 and V is TRBV6-5, with no clear D. The CDR3 spans 15 residues. Germline-derived CDR1 and CDR2 are MNHEY and SVGAGI. V was cut by 5 bases and J by 15 bases, with 26 bases left in between. CDR3: CASSTNFLDAAVLFF. CDR3 nucleotide sequence: TGTGCCAGCAGTACAAACTTCCTCGACGCAGCAGTATTGTTCTTC.

CDR3 coding DNA: TGCAGTGCTAGTGCAGACTCCTACAATGAGCAGTACTTC. It yields the protein CSASADSYNEQYF. The chain employs TRBV20-1 and TRBJ2-1, with D unresolved. Judging by the DNA end, TRBJ2-7 fits better; the J call may be wrong. This CDR3 spans 13 amino acids. Germline-derived CDR1 and CDR2 are DFQATT and SNEGSKA (reference sequence).

There are a few counts of this clonotype. The CDR3 nucleotides read TGTGCCAGCAGCGTAGGCGACAGGTTCGATGGCTACACCTTC. It translates to CASSVGDRFDGYTF. The chain joins TRBV9 to TRBJ1-2, with D possibly being TRBD1 (6 bases). The V and J ends lost 0 bases and 6 bases respectively, with 12 bases between them. The CDR3 spans 14 residues. CDR1 and CDR2 (germline): SGDLS, YYNGEE.